These 24 T cell receptor beta chains were sequenced from one sample in a study of T cell responses to AZD1222 COVID-19 vaccine. Libraries were prepared by immunoSEQ multiplex PCR; TCRdb keeps only in-frame clonotypes and omits some of them. The sample shows some 97,000 clones, 88% of them seen only once. The input for sequencing was peripheral blood, taken on day 0 of AZD1222 vaccination. The receptor source for this set is an adult in good health.

This clone was counted between two and nine times. This rearrangement joins TRBV4-1 to TRBJ1-2; TRBD1 might be the D (6 bases). With 0 bases removed from V and 4 bases from J, the gap between germline ends came to 21 bases. The germline V gene encodes CDR1 MGHRA and CDR2 YSYEKL. CDR3 length equals 18 residues. This CDR3 reads CASSQDRQGIVLGYGYTF. Written as DNA, the CDR3 is TGCGCCAGCAGCCAAGATCGGCAGGGGATCGTTCTAGGCTATGGCTACACCTTC.

This clone was picked up many times. J is TRBJ1-6 and V is TRBV30, with unresolved D. V lost 0 bases to trimming and J lost 9 bases, with 15 bases between them. The CDR3 runs 15 residues. Germline CDR1 reads GTSNPN; CDR2 reads SVGIG (reference sequence). CDR3 region: CAWSVREDGSSPLHF. The CDR3 coding sequence is TGTGCCTGGAGTGTACGGGAGGATGGTAGTTCACCCCTCCACTTT. Full variable domain (rest looked up from reference TRBV30 and TRBJ1-6): SQTIHQWPATLVQPVGSPLSLECTVEGTSNPNLYWYRQAAGRGLQLLFYSVGIGQISSEVPQNLSASRPQDRQFILSSKKLLLSDSGFYLCAWSVREDGSSPLHFGNGTRLTVT.

The chain combines TRBV11-3 with TRBJ1-1; D call uncertain. CDR1 and CDR2 (germline): SGHNT, YENEEA. The CDR3 is 12 amino acids. V gave up 5 bases and J gave up 8 bases, with 12 bases separating them. The CDR3 loop is CASSPQEREAFF. CDR3 DNA: TGTGCCAGCAGCCCACAAGAGCGGGAAGCTTTCTTT.

This chain connects TRBV6-5 to TRBJ2-7; D might be TRBD1 or TRBD2, each matching 5 bases. Germline V lookup: CDR1 MNHEY, CDR2 SVGAGI. The CDR3 contains 14 residues. V lost 5 bases and J 1 base, leaving 12 bases between the germline ends. The CDR3 loop is CASSKTGRSYEQYF. Here the CDR3 DNA reads TGTGCCAGCAGTAAAACGGGGCGTTCCTACGAGCAGTACTTC.

This clone was seen once. The rearrangement links TRBV19 to TRBJ2-4, with D perhaps matching TRBD2 (5 bases). Trimming shortened V by 0 bases and J by 0 bases, and 15 bases separated the two germline ends. The length of the CDR3 is 18 residues. CDR1 is LNHDA and CDR2 is SQIVND in the germline V gene (reference sequence). CDR3 region: CASSIEAWTDQAKNIQYF. The CDR3 DNA follows: TGTGCCAGTAGTATAGAGGCTTGGACTGATCAAGCCAAAAACATTCAGTACTTC.

V usage is TRBV3-1 (or the pseudogene TRBV3-2) and J usage is TRBJ2-2, with D possibly being TRBD2 (7 bases). The CDR3 consists of 17 residues. Germline CDR1 LGHDT, CDR2 YNNKEL (reference sequence). V was trimmed by 4 bases and J by 7 bases, leaving 22 bases between them. The CDR3 nucleotides are TGTGCCAGCAGCCCCTCGCCGGGCGGGGGCTTTTTCGGGGAGCTGTTTTTT. Protein sequence: CASSPSPGGGFFGELFF.

The genes are TRBV5-6 and TRBJ2-4, with TRBD2 identical over 16 bases. Germline lookup yields CDR1 SGHDT and CDR2 YYEEEE. J was trimmed by 5 bases and V by 3 bases; bases with no gene match: 5. The CDR3 loop spans 17 amino acids. CDR3 bases: TGTGCCAGCAGCTCGGGACTAGCGGGAGGGCCTCAAAACATTCAGTACTTC. Encoded protein: CASSSGLAGGPQNIQYF.

This clone occurred once. V is TRBV6-5 and J is TRBJ1-1, with D tentatively TRBD1 (5 bases). The CDR3 consists of 12 residues. The V gene's germline CDR1 is MNHEY and CDR2 SVGAGI. The V end was cut by 2 bases, the J end by 5 bases, with 6 bases between. The DNA for the CDR3 is TGTGCCAGCAGTTACGGGGGAACTGAAGCTTTCTTT. It encodes CASSYGGTEAFF.

The V gene is TRBV7-2, the J gene TRBJ1-1; D call uncertain. There are 13 residues in the CDR3. V lost 2 bases to trimming and J lost 4 bases, with 8 bases between them. Per germline, CDR1 SGHTA and CDR2 FQGNSA. CDR3 nucleotide sequence: TGTGCCAGCAGCTTAAATGGGCCCACTGAAGCTTTCTTT. Its protein is CASSLNGPTEAFF.

This sequence joins TRBV25-1 and TRBJ1-6, with D possibly being TRBD1 (6 bases). V dropped 5 bases and J dropped 10 bases, with 18 bases sitting between them. Per germline, CDR1 MGHDK and CDR2 SYGVNS. The CDR3 totals 15 residues. This CDR3 is CASSKQQGPYSPLHF. The CDR3, as DNA: TGTGCCAGCAGTAAACAACAGGGCCCGTACTCACCCCTCCACTTT. Full variable domain (rest looked up from reference TRBV25-1 and TRBJ1-6): EADIYQTPRYLVIGTGKKITLECSQTMGHDKMYWYQQDPGMELHLIHYSYGVNSTEKGDLSSESTVSRIRTEHFPLTLESARPSHTSQYLCASSKQQGPYSPLHFGNGTRLTVT.

This clone was seen a single time. The chain links TRBV12-3 or TRBV12-4 to TRBJ2-1; D might be TRBD1 (5 bases). The CDR3 covers 13 residues. Trimming shortened V by 3 bases and J by 4 bases, and 7 bases separated the two germline ends. CDR3 sequence reads: CASSFQGYNEQFF. DNA for the CDR3: TGTGCCAGCAGTTTTCAGGGATACAATGAGCAGTTCTTC.

The chain uses TRBV27 and TRBJ1-5; possibly TRBD1 for D (6 bases). This CDR3 is built from 14 residues. V gave up 2 bases and J gave up 4 bases, with 9 bases separating them. In germline, CDR1 is MNHEY, CDR2 SMNVEV (reference sequence). The CDR3 coding sequence is TGTGCCAGCAGTTTAAACAGGGTTAATCAGCCCCAGCATTTT. This sequence encodes CASSLNRVNQPQHF.

The chain joins TRBV28 to TRBJ1-6, with a possible D match to TRBD1 (5 bases). The V gene's germline CDR1 is MDHEN and CDR2 SYDVKM. The CDR3 spans 17 residues. Trimming left V 7 bases short and J 0 bases short, with 16 bases between. The CDR3 sequence is CASKIYGASSYNSPLHF. The DNA of the CDR3 is TGTGCCAGCAAAATTTACGGGGCGAGCTCCTATAATTCACCCCTCCACTTT.

The rearrangement links TRBV6-4 to TRBJ2-3; TRBD2 aligns across 8 bases. Germline loops: CDR1 MRHNA, CDR2 SNTAGT. V was pared by 4 bases and J by 0 bases, with 3 bases of the junction left unmatched. The CDR3 runs to 15 residues. CDR3 amino acids: CASSVASGSTDTQYF. The CDR3 coding sequence is TGTGCCAGCAGTGTCGCTAGCGGGAGCACAGATACGCAGTATTTT.

This chain links TRBV19 with TRBJ2-1; D perhaps matches TRBD1 (6 bases). V was trimmed by 1 base and J by 7 bases, leaving 14 bases between them. This CDR3 comprises 15 residues. Germline CDR1 is LNHDA and CDR2 is SQIVND (reference sequence). The CDR3 reads CASSIAAYRGNEQFF. The CDR3 DNA sequence: TGTGCCAGTAGTATAGCGGCCTATAGGGGGAATGAGCAGTTCTTC. The complete variable domain, with remaining parts taken from reference TRBV19 and TRBJ2-1, reads DGGITQSPKYLFRKEGQNVTLSCEQNLNHDAMYWYRQDPGQGLRLIYYSQIVNDFQKGDIAEGYSVSREKKESFPLTVTSAQKNPTAFYLCASSIAAYRGNEQFFGPGTRLTVL.

The rearrangement joins TRBV5-6 to TRBJ1-1, with D possibly matching TRBD1 (5 bases). Germline V gene sequence: CDR1 SGHDT, CDR2 YYEEEE. CDR3 size: 15 residues. V was trimmed by 2 bases and J by 1 base, leaving 12 bases between them. The CDR3 DNA follows: TGTGCCAGCAGCTTCGCTGGGGGGACGAACACTGAAGCTTTCTTT. Its protein is CASSFAGGTNTEAFF.

This clone was counted a single time. The J gene is TRBJ2-1, the V gene TRBV19; 11 bases map to TRBD2. Unmatched junction bases numbered 6, after V lost 5 bases and J lost 6 bases. There are 15 residues in the CDR3. Per germline, CDR1 LNHDA and CDR2 SQIVND (reference sequence). The CDR3 reads CASSWGLAVRNEQFF. In nucleotides, the CDR3 is TGTGCCAGTAGTTGGGGACTAGCGGTCCGCAATGAGCAGTTCTTC.

The chain recombines TRBV19 with TRBJ1-2; 9 bases are a match to TRBD1. J lost 3 bases, V lost 5 bases, and 7 bases had no gene match. Germline loops: CDR1 LNHDA, CDR2 SQIVND (reference sequence). CDR3 length equals 15 residues. The CDR3 reads CASSPDDRGYYGYTF. The CDR3 DNA is TGTGCCAGTAGTCCAGACGACAGGGGGTACTATGGCTACACCTTC.

The chain carries TRBV30 and TRBJ2-7; possible D gene TRBD2, 6 bases. V lost 0 bases and J 5 bases, leaving 11 bases between the germline ends. CDR1 is GTSNPN and CDR2 is SVGIG in the germline V gene (reference sequence). The CDR3 is 13 amino acids. CDR3 nucleotides: TGTGCCTGGAGTGTACAACGGGAGAACGAGCAGTACTTC. Protein: CAWSVQRENEQYF.

The V call is TRBV6-6, the J call TRBJ1-3; 8 bases are a match to TRBD1. The V gene end was trimmed by 4 bases and the J gene end by 4 bases; junction bases not matched to a gene: 6. Germline assignment: CDR1 MNHNY and CDR2 SVGAGI (reference sequence). There are 15 residues in the CDR3. CDR3 nucleotide sequence: TGTGCCAGCAGTTCCCGACAGGGGCGCGGAAACACCATATATTTT. It yields the protein CASSSRQGRGNTIYF.

The J gene is TRBJ2-3, the V gene TRBV10-3; D unresolved. Trimming stripped 2 bases from V and 6 bases from J, with 15 bases between. CDR3 length: 15 amino acids. Germline V gene lookup returns CDR1 ENHRY and CDR2 SYGVKD. CDR3 DNA sequence: TGTGCCATCAGTGAGGGCGCTACCCCCGGGGATACGCAGTATTTT. Amino acid sequence: CAISEGATPGDTQYF.

CDR3 residues: CASSVALAGGRETQYF. DNA for the CDR3: TGTGCCAGCAGCGTAGCGCTAGCGGGAGGGAGAGAGACCCAGTACTTC. The V gene is TRBV9, the J gene TRBJ2-5; 12 bases match TRBD2. V was clipped by 0 bases and J by 4 bases; unmatched bases: 4. The CDR3 is 16 residues long. Germline V gene lookup returns CDR1 SGDLS and CDR2 YYNGEE.

The rearrangement uses TRBV7-2 and TRBJ2-1; maybe TRBD2 (5 bases). The CDR3 length is 12 residues. The ends were cut back, 5 bases at V and 13 bases at J, with 15 bases in the middle. The germline V gene encodes CDR1 SGHTA and CDR2 FQGNSA. The CDR3 spells CASSPRPGGQFF. The CDR3 DNA reads as TGTGCCAGCAGCCCCCGCCCTGGAGGACAGTTCTTC. Full variable domain (missing parts from reference TRBV7-2 and TRBJ2-1): GAGVSQSPSNKVTEKGKDVELRCDPISGHTALYWYRQSLGQGLEFLIYFQGNSAPDKSGLPSDRFSAERTGGSVSTLTIQRTQQEDSAVYLCASSPRPGGQFFGPGTRLTVL.

The rearrangement uses TRBV5-1 and TRBJ1-2; D remains ambiguous. The length of the CDR3 is 12 residues. Trimming took 3 bases from V and 8 from J, leaving 11 bases between them. CDR1 and CDR2 (germline): SGHRS, YFSETQ. DNA for the CDR3: TGCGCCAGCAGCTACTTGGGAGAAGGCTACACCTTC. Encoded protein: CASSYLGEGYTF.